This T cell receptor beta chain was recovered during a study of cytomegalovirus exposure and HLA in healthy donors (dated by TCRdb to 2015 to 2018). Notes on the research overall: In an earlier analysis of 550 to 750 of the donors, less than 350 Gb of sequence data and 90 million to 130 million unique TCR beta sequences from about 190 million T cells were reported. An early release covering 500 to 750 HLA-typed donors comprised roughly 300 gigabases of sequencing data and roughly 85 million unique TCR sequences. The genetic ancestry cluster associated with self-reported Caucasian donors included 80% to 90% of the 398 genotyped donors. The study aimed to test whether cataloging public T cell receptors could reveal signatures of past pathogen exposure. Using immunosequencing, the study profiled T cell repertoires from about 620 subjects and related those repertoires to cytomegalovirus serostatus. Besides the first cohort of 666 subjects, a separate validation cohort made up of 120 different subjects was used. To predict cytomegalovirus infection status, the study brought together high-throughput TCR immunosequencing, statistical association of individual TCRs with disease status, and machine learning. In a later analysis, previously published TCR beta repertoires from 670 or so donors were re-analyzed and high-resolution HLA genotyping was added so that TCR occurrence patterns could be studied. The later analysis used no new phenotypic data to find candidate immune exposures, relying instead on TCR beta sequences and their occurrence across donors. An earlier analysis of around 640 of the donors used high-throughput TCR beta sequencing to judge whether each TCR beta V gene segment behaved as functional or pseudogenic. Donor age, sex, ethnicity and CMV serostatus were compiled alongside the repertoire data. A later genetic analysis took genome-wide SNP genotypes for about three fifths of the 666 donors and used that subset as a discovery cohort. Every discovery cohort repertoire had been produced on one sequencing platform. HLA typing included class I and class II loci at four-digit resolution. The number of donors typed differed by locus, with roughly 620-640 for A, B, C, DRB1 and DQB1, around 500 for DQA1, nearly 610 for DPA1, and under 490 for DPB1. Because of strong linkage in the cohort, four or five DR-DQ haplotypes were treated as single units for association and clustering. Across about 380 genotyped donors of the cohort, an average of approximately 240,000 unique TCR beta nucleotide sequences per donor were sequenced, and roughly 18% of those sequences were non-productive. General study outcomes and caveats: Several of the top co-occurrence clusters appeared to be linked to parvovirus B19, influenza, CMV and Epstein-Barr virus, according to a later analysis. In both the original and validation cohorts, the classifier was reported to diagnose cytomegalovirus status with high specificity and sensitivity. In vitro tests confirmed that a few of the cytomegalovirus-associated TCR beta chains recognize cytomegalovirus antigens. In an earlier analysis of about 540 of the donors, most TCR beta V segments were observed in productive rearrangements about 90% or about 30% of the time, broadly matching IMGT annotations. A later analysis found that HLA-associated TCR beta chains were more clonally expanded and had lower generation probabilities than equally common non-associated chains. A later analysis found that TCR association rates varied across HLA loci, with DRB1 alleles showing the most associated TCRs and HLA-C alleles the fewest. Sequencing depth was assumed to be roughly uniform across donors in the presence/absence analyses, though that assumption may not hold. Some IMGT-functional V segments, including TRBV6-2 and TRBV6-3, could not be distinguished by the 87-base-pair reads and were therefore excluded. Because counts were too low, seventeen rarely observed V segments, including chromosome 9 orphons, were excluded from the earlier analysis of around 590 of the donors. According to a later genetic analysis, donors in an Asian-associated ancestry cluster had fewer N-insertions in productive TCRs than the approximately 650-donor mean. A cluster of highly shared sequence variants was judged likely to represent a technical artifact of the sequencing pipeline. In this cohort, only TCR beta chains were sequenced, and detectable features were limited by the absence of alpha or paired-chain data. Because HLA typing was unavailable for some donors at each locus, only the typed subset was used in association tests. A further reported finding was that TCR beta sequences accurately predicted the HLA-A and HLA-B alleles for most subjects in the first cohort. When HLA alleles, especially DR and DQ, strongly co-occurred, attributing TCR associations to individual alleles was difficult. A total of 150 to 200 TCR beta chains were listed by the study as associated with cytomegalovirus. Specific HLA alleles were associated with some 15,000 TCR beta sequences at a false discovery rate of 0.05 in a later analysis. Correlated functional status among segregating V segments might reflect linkage disequilibrium, but an unknown experimental factor could not be ruled out. Across donors, most TCR sequences were observed very rarely, whereas some public TCRs were present in many individuals. The authors suggested that the approach could potentially be extended to other disease states and immunological phenotypes. CMV serostatus was the only immune exposure information available for the cohort. Most CMV-associated TCR beta chains appeared to be HLA-restricted in a later analysis, and the HLA associations seemed to be driven largely by CMV exposure. In a later genetic analysis, a missense DCLRE1C variant was associated with V-gene and J-gene trimming of TCR beta chains, and the association was replicated in an independent cohort.

A word on this clone: It lacks a known antigen. One base away there is no much larger clone; base qualities are not given.

In total, roughly 710 healthy bone marrow donors made up the cohort. Cohort members were all nominally healthy when sampled, although unrecorded immune exposures were likely present. The donor was CMV seropositive and was included in the group of 250 to 300 seropositive cohort members. A peripheral blood sample was provided by each donor, and peripheral blood mononuclear cells were used for TCR beta sequencing. Genomic DNA extraction from the blood cell samples was performed with the Qiagen DNeasy Blood Extraction Kit. The library was obtained by the immunoSEQ multiplex PCR assay. The multiplex PCR relied on a mix of 60 forward primers for TCR Vbeta segments and 13 reverse primers for TCR Jbeta segments. A multiplex PCR assay on genomic DNA amplified the CDR3 region of rearranged TCR beta genes. The amplified TCR beta libraries were sequenced on the Illumina HiSeq System as 87-base-pair reads. The paper's data handling went like this. Across the 500 to 700 repertoires, a later analysis counted 80 million or so unique TCR beta chains, approximately 12 million of which were shared by at least two donors. A nearest-neighbor algorithm error-corrected the raw reads and collapsed the reads into unique sequences, merging closely related sequences to remove PCR and sequencing errors. V, D and J gene segments were assigned by aligning CDR3 sequences to IMGT reference sequences. For a sequence to be retained, a match of at least six nucleotides was required to both a V gene segment and a J gene segment. Rearrangements were classified as productive when the CDR3 lacked stop codons and remained in frame with V and J, and all other rearrangements were classified as non-productive. Following IMGT convention, CDR3 was defined as the stretch from the second conserved V-encoded cysteine to the conserved J-encoded phenylalanine. The earlier analysis of some 550 of the donors excluded any sequence lacking an unambiguous match to a single V gene segment. An earlier analysis of over 450 of the donors classified V segments as functional when productive rearrangements were above 56.7% and as segregating when the standard deviation between donors was above 5%. A statistical classification framework was developed to diagnose cytomegalovirus status using the catalog of TCR beta chain sequences. In a later analysis, TCR nucleotide sequences were compared against IMGT/GENE-DB human TR gene sequences so that V and J genes could be assigned. In a later analysis, CDR3 sequences and most-parsimonious VDJ recombination scenarios were assigned using the TCRdist pipeline. A later analysis defined each TCR beta chain by its CDR3 amino acid sequence plus V-gene family, and excluded reads lacking a unique V-gene family. To address suspected cross-contamination and a sequencing artifact, a later analysis removed a few hundred highly shared, low-generation-probability nucleotide sequences. A later analysis calculated a clonal expansion index for each public chain from normalized within-repertoire ranks of inferred template counts. A later analysis computed generation probabilities with a VDJ recombination model fitted to out-of-frame rearrangements, and checked the results against IGoR. In a later analysis, TCR-TCR, TCR-HLA and TCR-CMV co-occurrence was scored with hypergeometric tests, and a repertoire-size bias correction was applied to TCR pairs. False discovery rates were estimated in a later analysis by permuting HLA or CMV assignments 20 times. In a later analysis, co-occurring TCRs were grouped with DBSCAN, and TCRdist sequence similarity was added when clustering was performed within HLA-allele-positive subsets. Co-occurrence clustering excluded repertoires with fewer than 30,000 or more than 120,000 public chains, plus five with anomalous nucleotide sharing. Entries here come from immuneACCESS through TCRdb and include only in-frame sequences with V and J called. Some clones fail to appear in such tables; in the studies checked, an unresolved V gene covers under half of the shortfall, and the cause of the remainder is unknown. V and J calls and clone size come straight from that table; D and trimming were deduced from the DNA. The sample data list around 160,000 clones, and 70% to 90% of these were observed just once. Of the sample, approximately 8.5% falls within the top ten clones.

For this chain, trimming is 0 bases at the V end and 10 bases at the J end, and the number of junction bases without a gene match is 2. As encoded in the germline V gene, CDR1 is ENHRY while CDR2 is SYGVKD. The CDR3 numbers 14 residues from cysteine through phenylalanine. The entry retains the CDR3 DNA only, 42 bases that are in frame from base 1. This TCR derives from a man between 18 and 29 years old in good health and CMV-seropositive. Sequenced: PBMCs. The rearrangement joined TRBV10-3 to TRBJ2-1, and 11 junctional nucleotides match TRBD2. The encoded CDR3 is CAISESRTSGEQFF. The bases are TGTGCCATCAGTGAGTCACGGACTAGCGGGGAGCAGTTCTTC.